This T cell receptor (beta chain) derives from a study of CD8+CD57+ T cells in acquired aplastic anemia. Patients picked for sequencing had shown CD8+CD57+ cell expansion detected by flow cytometry. None of the patients had been given any therapy when their blood was sampled. This clonotype was seen repeatedly, ten times or more. Its specificity is not known. Whole-study results and caveats: Any difference that existed in CD8+ Simpson's diversity between patients and controls was not significant. Patients and controls had in common twenty-nine CD8+ CDR3 sequences.

Genomic DNA provided the template from which TCR beta VDJ and CDR3 profiles were obtained. TCRdb itself ran the reads through MiXCR, one entry per CDR3 protein. Of fewer than 250,000 distinct CDR3 sequences listed, roughly 50% are singletons. The sequence derives from a human donor with aplastic anemia. Sequenced: sorted CD4+, CD8+, or CD8+CD57+ T cells (not recorded which) from PBMCs.

This chain's CDR3 is CASSEQGGWSYGYTF. In nucleotides, the CDR3 is TGTGCCAGCAGTGAACAAGGGGGCTGGAGCTATGGCTACACCTTC. This rearrangement joins TRBV6-1 to TRBJ1-2; 7 bases agree with TRBD1. The CDR3 is 15 residues long. V lost 2 bases and J lost 4; bases outside the gene matches: 7. Germline loops: CDR1 MNHNS, CDR2 SASEGT.